The rows below give T cell receptor beta chains drawn from one sample of a study of blood T cell repertoires in COVID-19. Sequencing was performed with immunoSEQ multiplex PCR; in TCRdb, only in-frame clones are kept and a portion is missing. The table has some 100,000 clones, 85% seen once. Sequencing was performed on peripheral blood. The receptors were sampled from a woman between 65 and 79 years old with active or convalescent COVID-19. The CDR3 runs from the conserved cysteine through the conserved F or W. The D gene is left open where the match is weak. Rows give clone size only sometimes, using once, few, many, or a class for an expanded clone.

j_gene | v_gene | abundance | d_gene | CDR3nt | CDR3aa
TRBJ2-3 | TRBV9 | . | . | TGTGCCAGCAGCGTAGGGGCCCCCCTCACAGATACGCAGTATTTT | CASSVGAPLTDTQYF
TRBJ2-3 | TRBV19 | . | TRBD1 | TGTGCCAGTAGTATTGGACAGGCATCGTTCACAGATACGCAGTATTTT | CASSIGQASFTDTQYF
TRBJ1-2 | TRBV29-1 | . | TRBD1 | TGCAGCGTTAGGGGGCAGACTAACTATGGCTACACCTTC | CSVRGQTNYGYTF
TRBJ2-6 | TRBV11-2 | . | . | TGTGCCAGCAGTCTGGAGTGGGGAGGCGCTGGGGCCAACGTCCTGACTTTC | CASSLEWGGAGANVLTF
TRBJ1-1 | TRBV7-8 | . | . | TGTGCCAGCAGCTTAAGGCAGGGGAACACTGAAGCTTTCTTT | CASSLRQGNTEAFF
TRBJ2-3 | TRBV18 | . | . | TGTGCCAGCTCAAACCAGGGAGATACGCAGTATTTT | CASSNQGDTQYF
TRBJ1-3 | TRBV23-1 | once | TRBD1 | TGCGCCAGCCGCCTTAGGACAGGGGCTGGAAACACCATATATTTT | CASRLRTGAGNTIYF
TRBJ1-3 | TRBV18 | . | TRBD1 | TGTGCCAGCTCACGACAGGGCAGCTCTGGAAACACCATATATTTT | CASSRQGSSGNTIYF
TRBJ2-1 | TRBV2 | . | . | TGTGCCAGCAAAGTGTCTAGCAGGTACAATGAGCAGTTCTTC | CASKVSSRYNEQFF
TRBJ2-7 | TRBV7-2 | . | TRBD2 | TGTGCCAGCAGCTTAGGAGCGGGAGTCCACGAGCAGTACTTC | CASSLGAGVHEQYF
TRBJ2-5 | TRBV30 | . | . | TGTGCCTGGACGCAACCACTACAGGGAATTGGAGAGACCCAGTACTTC | CAWTQPLQGIGETQYF
TRBJ2-6 | TRBV27 | . | . | TGTGCCAGCAGTATGCAGGGGACTGGGGCCAACGTCCTGACTTTC | CASSMQGTGANVLTF